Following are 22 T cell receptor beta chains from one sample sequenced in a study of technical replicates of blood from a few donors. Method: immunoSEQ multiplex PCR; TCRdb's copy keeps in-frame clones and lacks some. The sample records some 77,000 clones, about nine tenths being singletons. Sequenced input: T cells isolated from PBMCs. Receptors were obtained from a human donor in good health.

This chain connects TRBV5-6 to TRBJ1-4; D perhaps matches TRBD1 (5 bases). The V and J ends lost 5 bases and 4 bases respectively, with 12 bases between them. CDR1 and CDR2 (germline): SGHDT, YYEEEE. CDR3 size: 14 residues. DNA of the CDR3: TGTGCCAGCAGTCAGACAGCTTTTAATGAAAAACTGTTTTTT. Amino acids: CASSQTAFNEKLFF.

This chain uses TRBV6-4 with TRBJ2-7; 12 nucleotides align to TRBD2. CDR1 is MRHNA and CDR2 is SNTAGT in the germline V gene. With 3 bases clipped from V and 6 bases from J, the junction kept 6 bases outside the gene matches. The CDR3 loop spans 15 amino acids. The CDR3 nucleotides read TGTGCCAGCAGTGAGCTAGCGGGAGGGCCCGGCGAGCAGTACTTC. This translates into CASSELAGGPGEQYF.

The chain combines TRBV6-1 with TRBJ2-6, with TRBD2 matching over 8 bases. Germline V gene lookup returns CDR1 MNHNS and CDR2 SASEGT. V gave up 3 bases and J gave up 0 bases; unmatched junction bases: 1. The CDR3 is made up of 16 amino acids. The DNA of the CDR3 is TGTGCCAGCAGTGACCTAGCGGGCTCTGGGGCCAACGTCCTGACTTTC. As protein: CASSDLAGSGANVLTF.

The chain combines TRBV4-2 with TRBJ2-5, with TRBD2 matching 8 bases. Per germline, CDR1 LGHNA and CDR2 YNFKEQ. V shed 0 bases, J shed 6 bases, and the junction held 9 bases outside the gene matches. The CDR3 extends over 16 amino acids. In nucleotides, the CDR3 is TGTGCCAGCAGCCAAGAAAGGACTAGCTTTATGAAGACCCAGTACTTC. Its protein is CASSQERTSFMKTQYF.

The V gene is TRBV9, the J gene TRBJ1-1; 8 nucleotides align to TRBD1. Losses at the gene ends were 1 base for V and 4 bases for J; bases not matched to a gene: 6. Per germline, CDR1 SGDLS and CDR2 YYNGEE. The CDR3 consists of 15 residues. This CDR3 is CASSVSPQGATEAFF. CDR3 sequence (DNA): TGTGCCAGCAGCGTAAGCCCCCAGGGGGCCACTGAAGCTTTCTTT.

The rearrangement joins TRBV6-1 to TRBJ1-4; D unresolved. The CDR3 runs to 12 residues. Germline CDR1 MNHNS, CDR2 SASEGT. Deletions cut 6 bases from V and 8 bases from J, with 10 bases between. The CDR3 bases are TGTGCCAGCAGGATAGATAAGGAAAAACTGTTTTTT. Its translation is CASRIDKEKLFF.

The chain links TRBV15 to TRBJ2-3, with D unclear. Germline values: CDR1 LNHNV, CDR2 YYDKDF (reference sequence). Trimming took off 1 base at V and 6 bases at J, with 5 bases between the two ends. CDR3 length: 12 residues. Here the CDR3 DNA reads TGTGCCACCAGCAGAGGTCCGGATACGCAGTATTTT. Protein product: CATSRGPDTQYF.

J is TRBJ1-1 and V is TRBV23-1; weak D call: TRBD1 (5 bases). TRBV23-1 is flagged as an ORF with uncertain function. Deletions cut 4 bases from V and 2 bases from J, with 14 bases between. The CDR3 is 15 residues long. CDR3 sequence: CASSLSGNRNTEAFF. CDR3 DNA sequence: TGCGCCAGCAGTCTTTCAGGGAACAGAAACACTGAAGCTTTCTTT.

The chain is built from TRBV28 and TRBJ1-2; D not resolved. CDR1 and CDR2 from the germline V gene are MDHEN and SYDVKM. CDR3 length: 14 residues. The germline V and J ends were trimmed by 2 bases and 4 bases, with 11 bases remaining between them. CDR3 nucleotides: TGTGCCAGCAGTTTAGCCGACAAGGCCTATGGCTACACCTTC. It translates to CASSLADKAYGYTF.

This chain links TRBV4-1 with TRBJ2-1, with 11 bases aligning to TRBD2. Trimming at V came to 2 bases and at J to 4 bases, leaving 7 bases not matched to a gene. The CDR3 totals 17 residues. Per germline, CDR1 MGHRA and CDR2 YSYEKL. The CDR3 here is CASSQKLLAGEYNEQFF. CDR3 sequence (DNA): TGCGCCAGCAGCCAAAAGCTACTAGCGGGGGAATACAATGAGCAGTTCTTC.

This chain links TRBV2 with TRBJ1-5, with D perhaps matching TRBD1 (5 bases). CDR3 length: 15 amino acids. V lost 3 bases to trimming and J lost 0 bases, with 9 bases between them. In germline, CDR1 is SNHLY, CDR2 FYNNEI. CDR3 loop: CASSDRVDSNQPQHF. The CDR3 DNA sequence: TGTGCCAGCAGTGACAGGGTCGATAGCAATCAGCCCCAGCATTTT.

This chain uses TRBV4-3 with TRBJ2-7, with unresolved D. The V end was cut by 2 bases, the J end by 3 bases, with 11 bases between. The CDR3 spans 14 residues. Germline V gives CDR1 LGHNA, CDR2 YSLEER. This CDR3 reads CASSQKPFYYEQYF. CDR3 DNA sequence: TGCGCCAGCAGCCAAAAGCCCTTCTACTACGAGCAGTACTTC.

Written as DNA, the CDR3 is TGTGCCAGTACCGCATTTAGCGGGAGGCTTTTGCGGGAGCAGTTCTTC. It encodes CASTAFSGRLLREQFF. J is TRBJ2-1 and V is TRBV19; 10 nucleotides line up with TRBD2. The V and J ends lost 7 bases and 10 bases, in that order; junction bases with no gene match: 16. Germline CDR1 reads LNHDA; CDR2 reads SQIVND (reference sequence). CDR3 length equals 16 residues.

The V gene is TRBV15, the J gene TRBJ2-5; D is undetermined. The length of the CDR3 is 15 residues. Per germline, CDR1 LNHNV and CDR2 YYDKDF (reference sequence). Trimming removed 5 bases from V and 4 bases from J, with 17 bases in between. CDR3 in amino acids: CATSPRQTVTETQYF. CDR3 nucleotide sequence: TGTGCCACCAGCCCCCGACAAACTGTAACAGAGACCCAGTACTTC.

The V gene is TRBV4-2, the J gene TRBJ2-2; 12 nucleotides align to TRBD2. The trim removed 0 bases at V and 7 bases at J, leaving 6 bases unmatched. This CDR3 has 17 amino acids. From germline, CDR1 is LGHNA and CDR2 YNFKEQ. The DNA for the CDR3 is TGTGCCAGCAGCCAAGATAGACTAGCGGGAGTCAGCGGGGAGCTGTTTTTT. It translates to CASSQDRLAGVSGELFF.

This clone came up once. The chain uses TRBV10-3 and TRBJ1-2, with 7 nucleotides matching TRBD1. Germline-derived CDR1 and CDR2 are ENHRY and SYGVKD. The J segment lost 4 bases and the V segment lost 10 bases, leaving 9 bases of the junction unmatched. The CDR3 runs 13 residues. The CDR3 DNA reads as TGTGCCACCTCCGGACAGGTGCTCTATGGCTACACCTTC. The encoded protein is CATSGQVLYGYTF.

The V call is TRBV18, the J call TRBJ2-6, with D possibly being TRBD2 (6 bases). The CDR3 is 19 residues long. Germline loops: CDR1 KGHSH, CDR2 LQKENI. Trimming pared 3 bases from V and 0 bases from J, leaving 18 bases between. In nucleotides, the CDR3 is TGTGCCAGCTCACCCCTACTCGGGGGATGGCTCTCTGGGGCCAACGTCCTGACTTTC. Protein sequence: CASSPLLGGWLSGANVLTF.

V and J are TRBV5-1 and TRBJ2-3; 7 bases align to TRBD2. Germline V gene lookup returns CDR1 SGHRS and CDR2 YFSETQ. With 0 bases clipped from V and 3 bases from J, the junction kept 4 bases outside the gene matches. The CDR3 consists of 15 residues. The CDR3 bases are TGCGCCAGCAGCTTGGCTGGCGGGAGAACAGATACGCAGTATTTT. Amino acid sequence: CASSLAGGRTDTQYF.

The CDR3 DNA reads TGTGCCAGTAGTATAACCCAGGGGAGCACTGAAGCTTTCTTT. It encodes CASSITQGSTEAFF. This chain joins TRBV19 and TRBJ1-1, with D maybe TRBD1 (6 bases). The germline V gene has CDR1 LNHDA and CDR2 SQIVND (reference sequence). This CDR3 comprises 14 residues. V was clipped by 2 bases and J by 4 bases, with 11 bases between them. The complete variable domain, with remaining parts taken from reference TRBV19 and TRBJ1-1, reads DGGITQSPKYLFRKEGQNVTLSCEQNLNHDAMYWYRQDPGQGLRLIYYSQIVNDFQKGDIAEGYSVSREKKESFPLTVTSAQKNPTAFYLCASSITQGSTEAFFGQGTRLTVV.

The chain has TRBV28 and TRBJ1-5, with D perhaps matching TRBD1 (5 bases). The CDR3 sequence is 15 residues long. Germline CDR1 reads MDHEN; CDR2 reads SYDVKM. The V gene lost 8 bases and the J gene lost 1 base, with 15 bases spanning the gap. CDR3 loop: CASERGTGSNQPQHF. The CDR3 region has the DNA TGTGCCAGCGAGCGGGGGACCGGGAGCAATCAGCCCCAGCATTTT.

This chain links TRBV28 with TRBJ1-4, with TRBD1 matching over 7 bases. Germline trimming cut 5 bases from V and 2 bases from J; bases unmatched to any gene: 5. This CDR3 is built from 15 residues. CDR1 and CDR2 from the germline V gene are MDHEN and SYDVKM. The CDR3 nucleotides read TGTGCCAGCAGTCCGTCGACAGGGACTAATGAAAAACTGTTTTTT. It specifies CASSPSTGTNEKLFF.

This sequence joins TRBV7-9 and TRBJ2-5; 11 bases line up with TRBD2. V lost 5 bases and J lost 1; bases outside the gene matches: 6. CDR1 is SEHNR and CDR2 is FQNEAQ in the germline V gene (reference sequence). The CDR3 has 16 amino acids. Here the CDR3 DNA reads TGTGCCAGCAGCCCAGGACTAGCGGGCCTCCAAGAGACCCAGTACTTC. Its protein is CASSPGLAGLQETQYF.